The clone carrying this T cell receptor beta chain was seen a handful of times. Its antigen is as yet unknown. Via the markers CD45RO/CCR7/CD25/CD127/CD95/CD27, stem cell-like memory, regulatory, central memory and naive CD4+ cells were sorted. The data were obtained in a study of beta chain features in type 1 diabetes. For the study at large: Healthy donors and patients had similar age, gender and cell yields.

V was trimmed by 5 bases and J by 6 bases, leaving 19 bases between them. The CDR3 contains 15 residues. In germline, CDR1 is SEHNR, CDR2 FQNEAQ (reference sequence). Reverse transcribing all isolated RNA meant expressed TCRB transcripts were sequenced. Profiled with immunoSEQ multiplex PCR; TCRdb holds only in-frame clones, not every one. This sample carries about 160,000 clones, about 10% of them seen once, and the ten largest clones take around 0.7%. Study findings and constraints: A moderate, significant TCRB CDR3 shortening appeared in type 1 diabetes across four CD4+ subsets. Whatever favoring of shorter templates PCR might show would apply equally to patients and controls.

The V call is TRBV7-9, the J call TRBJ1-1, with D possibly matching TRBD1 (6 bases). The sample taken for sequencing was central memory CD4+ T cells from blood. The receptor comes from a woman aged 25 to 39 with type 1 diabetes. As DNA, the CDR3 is TGTGCCAGCAGCAAAAGGTCAGGGGTAAAGGCTGAAGCTTTCTTT. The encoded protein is CASSKRSGVKAEAFF.